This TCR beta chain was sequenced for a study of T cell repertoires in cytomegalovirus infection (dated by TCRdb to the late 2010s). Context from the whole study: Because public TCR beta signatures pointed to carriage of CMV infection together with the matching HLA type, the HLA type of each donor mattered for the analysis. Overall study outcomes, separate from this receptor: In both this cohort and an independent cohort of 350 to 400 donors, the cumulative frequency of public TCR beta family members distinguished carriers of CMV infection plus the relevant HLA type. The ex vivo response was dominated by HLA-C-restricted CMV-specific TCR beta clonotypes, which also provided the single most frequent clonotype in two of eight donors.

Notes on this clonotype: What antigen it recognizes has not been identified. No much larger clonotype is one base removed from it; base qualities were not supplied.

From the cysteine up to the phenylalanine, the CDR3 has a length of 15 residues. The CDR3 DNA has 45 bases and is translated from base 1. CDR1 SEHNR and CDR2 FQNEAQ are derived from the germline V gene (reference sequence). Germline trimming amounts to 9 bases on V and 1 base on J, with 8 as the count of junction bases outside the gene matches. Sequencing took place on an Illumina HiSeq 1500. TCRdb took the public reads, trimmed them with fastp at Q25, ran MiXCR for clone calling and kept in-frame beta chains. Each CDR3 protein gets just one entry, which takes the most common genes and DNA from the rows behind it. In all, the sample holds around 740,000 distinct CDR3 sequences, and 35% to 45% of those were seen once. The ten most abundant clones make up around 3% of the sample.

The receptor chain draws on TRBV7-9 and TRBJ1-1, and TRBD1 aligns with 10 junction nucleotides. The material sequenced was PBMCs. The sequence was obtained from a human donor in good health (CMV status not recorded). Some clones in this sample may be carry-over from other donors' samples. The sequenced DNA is TGTGCCAGAGCCGGGACAGGGGCCAAGAACACTGAAGCTTTCTTT. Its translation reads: CARAGTGAKNTEAFF. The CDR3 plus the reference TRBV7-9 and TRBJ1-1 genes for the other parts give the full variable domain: DTGVSQNPRHKITKRGQNVTFRCDPISEHNRLYWYRQTLGQGPEFLTYFQNEAQLEKSRLLSDRFSAERPKGSFSTLEIQRTEQGDSAMYLCARAGTGAKNTEAFFGQGTRLTVV.